These T cell receptor beta chains were read from a single sample in a study of T cells and Merkel cell carcinoma outcomes. Here immunoSEQ multiplex PCR was the method, and the copy in TCRdb shows in-frame clones only, minus some. The table has about 19,000 clones, roughly 82% seen once. Sequencing was performed on tumor tissue from Merkel cell carcinoma. The receptors originated from a human donor with Merkel cell carcinoma. The CDR3 runs from the conserved cysteine through the conserved F or W. The D gene is left open where the match is weak. Some rows mark clone size as missing; the rest say once, few, many or name a class of expanded clone.

j_gene	abundance	v_gene	d_gene	CDR3nt	CDR3aa
TRBJ2-3	few	TRBV29-1	.	TGCAGCACCCTTCGGGCAGGAGGAGATACGCAGTATTTT	CSTLRAGGDTQYF
TRBJ2-7	.	TRBV18	TRBD2	TGTGCCAGCTCATTAGAAGCGGGGTGGGCCCCCCCGTCCCATTACGAGCAGTACTTC	CASSLEAGWAPPSHYEQYF
TRBJ1-1	.	TRBV6-1	TRBD1	TGTGCCAGTTTTACAGGGGTTTGGGGTACTGAAGCTTTCTTT	CASFTGVWGTEAFF
TRBJ2-3	.	TRBV2	.	TGTGCCAGCAAACCGGGAGTGACGACAGATACGCAGTATTTT	CASKPGVTTDTQYF
TRBJ2-7	.	TRBV9	TRBD2	TGTGCCAGCAGCGTAGCTGGGGGGGTCGAGCAGTACTTC	CASSVAGGVEQYF
TRBJ2-7	.	TRBV19	TRBD1	TGTGCCAGCAAGGACAGGGTTGGGTCCTACGAGCAGTACTTC	CASKDRVGSYEQYF
TRBJ1-2	.	TRBV21-1	.	TGTGCCAGCGAGTTCCTACTCAACAGGGTACATGGCTACACCTTC	CASEFLLNRVHGYTF
TRBJ2-3	.	TRBV4-1	.	TGCGCCAGCAGCCAGGCGCGGGCGGGTGGATCCACAGATACGCAGTATTTT	CASSQARAGGSTDTQYF
TRBJ1-2	.	TRBV29-1	.	TGCAGCGTTGAAGATCAGGCAGAGTCTAATTATGGCTACACCTTC	CSVEDQAESNYGYTF
TRBJ2-4	.	TRBV7-9	TRBD2	TGTGCCAGCAGCTCAGACGGACTAGCGGGGGGAAGGAACATTCAGTACTTC	CASSSDGLAGGRNIQYF
TRBJ1-1	.	TRBV5-6	TRBD1	TGTGCCAGCAGCACCCAGGGGGGGAACACTGAAGCTTTCTTT	CASSTQGGNTEAFF
TRBJ2-7	.	TRBV6-5	.	TGTGCCAGCAGTAAAACTCGAGGCAGATACGAGCAGTACTTC	CASSKTRGRYEQYF
TRBJ2-3	.	TRBV15	.	TGTGCCACCAGCAGAGATCGCCGATCCACAGATACGCAGTATTTT	CATSRDRRSTDTQYF
TRBJ2-5	.	TRBV30	.	TGTGCCTGGAGCCGGGACTTCCAGGAGACCCAGTACTTC	CAWSRDFQETQYF
TRBJ1-3	.	TRBV6-1	.	TGTGCCAATGGAGATCTCTCTGGAAACACCATATATTTT	CANGDLSGNTIYF
TRBJ2-7	few	TRBV5-4	.	TGTGCCAGCAGTCGGCAGGGGTGGACCTACGAGCAGTACTTC	CASSRQGWTYEQYF
TRBJ1-5	.	TRBV6-6	.	TGTGCCAGCCGGACAGGCAATCAGCCCCAGCATTTT	CASRTGNQPQHF
TRBJ2-1	once	TRBV5-1	TRBD2	TGCGCCAGCAGCTTGTACCGGGAGGCCAGTGTATACAATGAGCAGTTCTTC	CASSLYREASVYNEQFF
TRBJ1-3	.	TRBV28	.	TGTGCCAGCACCAGAATCGGGACACTGGTAGGGAACACCATATATTTT	CASTRIGTLVGNTIYF
TRBJ2-5	.	TRBV6-1	.	TGTGCCAGCTCCCAGTACCAAGAGACCCAGTACTTC	CASSQYQETQYF
TRBJ2-7	.	TRBV27	.	TGTGCCAGCAGTTTGAGGAGGGGCCCCACCTACGAGCAGTACTTC	CASSLRRGPTYEQYF
TRBJ2-7	once	TRBV14	TRBD2	TGTGCCAGCAGCCCACTGCGTAATTTAGCGGGGGAGCAGTACTTC	CASSPLRNLAGEQYF
TRBJ1-2	.	TRBV7-2	.	TGTGCCAGCAGTGGGGGGGTAGGCCTACTCTATGGCTACACCTTC	CASSGGVGLLYGYTF
TRBJ2-1	.	TRBV15	TRBD2	TGTGCCACCAGCAGAGTACCGGGGGGTACCTACAATGAGCAGTTCTTC	CATSRVPGGTYNEQFF
TRBJ1-2	.	TRBV29-1	TRBD1	TGCAGCGCCGCGACAGGGTTTAACTATGGCTACACCTTC	CSAATGFNYGYTF
TRBJ2-4	.	TRBV2	.	TGTGCCAGTGAAAAGGACAGAAACATTCAGTACTTC	CASEKDRNIQYF
TRBJ2-1	once	TRBV5-1	TRBD2	TGCGCCAGCAGCTTGCCCGGGACTAGCGGGGCCAATGAGCAGTTCTTC	CASSLPGTSGANEQFF
TRBJ1-1	.	TRBV11-3	.	TGTGCCAGCAGCTCAGAGGCTGAAGCTTTCTTT	CASSSEAEAFF
TRBJ2-1	.	TRBV4-2	.	TGTGCCAGCAGCCAAGAACTCAGGGGAACATTCAAGCAGTTCTTC	CASSQELRGTFKQFF
TRBJ1-2	.	TRBV5-4	.	TGTGCCAGCAGCTTGGATGTCGAACCCTTTTATAGTGGCTACACCTTC	CASSLDVEPFYSGYTF
TRBJ2-3	.	TRBV9	.	TGTGCCAGCAGCGTAGAGGCAGTAAGCACAGATACGCAGTATTTT	CASSVEAVSTDTQYF
TRBJ1-2	.	TRBV7-9	.	TGTGCCAGCAGCTTACTTGGGGGGGTATATGGCTACACCTTC	CASSLLGGVYGYTF
TRBJ1-5	.	TRBV30	TRBD1	TGTGCCTGGAGTAAGGACAGGGACTTTTATAGCAATCAGCCCCAGCATTTT	CAWSKDRDFYSNQPQHF
TRBJ1-1	.	TRBV10-2	.	TGCGCCAGCAGTCGAGGCCTGAACACTGAAGCTTTCTTT	CASSRGLNTEAFF
TRBJ2-1	.	TRBV29-1	.	TGCAGCGAGGGGGGGGGATCCTACAATGAGCAGTTCTTC	CSEGGGSYNEQFF
TRBJ2-1	.	TRBV5-1	.	TGCGCCAGCAGCTCAATCATAGCAGGAGGGGGGAATGAGCAGTTCTTC	CASSSIIAGGGNEQFF